This T cell receptor (beta chain) is from a study of blood T cell repertoires in COVID-19. Repertoires were generated with immunoSEQ multiplex PCR, while TCRdb's copy carries only in-frame clones and drops some. The table lists a few hundred thousand clones, about 85% of them singletons. The germline CDR1 and CDR2 sequences are LGHDT and YNNKEL (reference sequence). The V segment lost 8 bases and the J segment 9 bases; nucleotides outside the gene matches: 7. The length of the CDR3 is 13 residues. All enrollees were roughly 18 to 95 years old and from 25 or so US areas. Participant-reported clinical history was the basis for cohort assignment. Exposed study participants had met a COVID-19 case within 2 weeks before entry.

The chain recombines TRBV3-1 (or the pseudogene TRBV3-2) with TRBJ1-6; 7 bases agree with TRBD1. The receptor's source is a woman aged 50 to 60 who had been exposed to COVID-19. Sequenced: PBMCs or T cells enriched from blood (not recorded which). As DNA, the CDR3 is TGTGCCAGCTCCGGCAGGGGGAGTTCACCCCTCCACTTT. Its protein is CASSGRGSSPLHF.